This T cell receptor (beta chain) was captured by sequencing in a study of spatial heterogeneity in lung cancer. Findings of the study overall: At tumor resection, ubiquitous expanded TCRs were detected in blood more often than later.

This clonotype was counted ten times or more. Its antigen is not identified. The time point is: blood at routine non-recurrence follow-up after resection. The sequenced material consisted of unsorted whole RNA from tumor, nontumor lung or frozen PBMC. Germline CDR1 MGHRA, CDR2 YSYEKL. This CDR3 has 16 residues. V shed 2 bases and J 6 bases; nucleotides not matched to a gene: 10. One entry per CDR3 protein results from TCRdb running MiXCR on the 5' RACE reads. In the table there are about 120,000 distinct CDR3 sequences, 9% to 15% of which are singletons. This sample comprised PBMCs, obtained at follow-up. The rearrangement joins TRBV4-1 to TRBJ2-1; 7 bases are shared with TRBD2. The TCR comes from a male donor with early-stage non-small cell lung cancer. In DNA, the CDR3 is TGCGCCAGCAGCCAACAACTCGGAGTAGCGGGCAATGAGCAGTTCTTC. This encodes CASSQQLGVAGNEQFF.